This is a list of T cell receptor beta chains from one sample in a study of identifying expanded T cells in peripheral blood. This table comes from immunoSEQ multiplex PCR, and its TCRdb copy is limited to in-frame clones, with some not included. The profile covers about 100,000 clones, with 80% to 90% appearing a single time and 4.5% to 6.5% taken by the ten largest. Material for sequencing was blood. All receptors derive from a person between 18 and 69 years old in good health. Each CDR3 is given with its conserved first and last residue. Each record gives: clone size, V gene, D gene, J gene, CDR3 DNA, CDR3 protein. D genes are given only for firm matches. The size field is filled for only some rows; it gives once, few, many or a size class.

.,TRBV7-9,.,TRBJ2-6,TGTGCCAGCATCGATGCAGGGGCCAACGTCCCGACTTTC,CASIDAGANVPTF
.,TRBV5-6,TRBD1,TRBJ1-4,TGTGCCAGCAGCTCCCTTGACAGGGTCGGAAAACTGTTTTTT,CASSSLDRVGKLFF
.,TRBV5-1,TRBD1,TRBJ1-4,TGCGCCAGCAGCCCCAGAGGGGGCGATGGTGAAAAACTGTTTTTT,CASSPRGGDGEKLFF
.,TRBV27,.,TRBJ1-5,TGTGCCAGCAGCCATCAGGGAAGCAATCAGCCCCAGCATTTT,CASSHQGSNQPQHF
.,TRBV5-1,TRBD2,TRBJ2-3,TGCGCCAGCAGCTTGGAACTGGGACTAGCGGGAGGTCGGGACACAGATACGCAGTATTTT,CASSLELGLAGGRDTDTQYF
.,TRBV5-1,TRBD2,TRBJ2-3,TGCGCCAGCAGCTTGGCGACTGGCGGGAGGGCTCGAGATACGCAGTATTTT,CASSLATGGRARDTQYF
once,TRBV19,TRBD2,TRBJ2-7,TGTGCCAGTAGTATGGTGGCGGGAGGGCCCTCCGAGCAGTACTTC,CASSMVAGGPSEQYF
once,TRBV5-1,.,TRBJ2-3,TGCGCCAGCAGCTTGGGGGACTTCTACACAGATACGCAGTATTTT,CASSLGDFYTDTQYF
.,TRBV9,.,TRBJ1-1,TGTGCCAGCAGCGTAGGTTGGGAGAACAAAAACACTGAAGCTTTCTTT,CASSVGWENKNTEAFF
.,TRBV6-5,.,TRBJ2-7,TGTGCCAGTCGGACCAAGCGGACGAGCTCCTACGAGCAGTACTTC,CASRTKRTSSYEQYF
.,TRBV4-3,.,TRBJ1-5,TGCGCCAGCACCCTGGACCTGGGCAATCAGCCCCAGCATTTT,CASTLDLGNQPQHF